This is a list of T cell receptor beta chains from one sample in a study of control samples from healthy donors and cancer patients. The repertoire was sequenced with immunoSEQ multiplex PCR; TCRdb's copy has only in-frame clones and lacks some. There are roughly 190,000 clones in the sample, with roughly 2.2% held by the top ten. The sequenced sample consisted of blood. These receptor sequences come from a woman in her twenties or thirties in good health. The CDR3 runs from the conserved cysteine through the conserved F or W. The D gene is left open where the match is weak.

>TRBV5-1|.|TRBJ2-7
CASSLVTGAHYEQYF
TGCGCCAGCAGCTTGGTCACCGGGGCCCACTACGAGCAGTACTTC
>TRBV6-5|.|TRBJ1-3
CASSRDLVSGNTIYF
TGTGCCAGCAGTAGGGACCTCGTTTCTGGAAACACCATATATTTT
>TRBV7-9|.|TRBJ1-5
CASSLEGGFQPQHF
TGTGCCAGCAGCTTAGAGGGCGGGTTTCAGCCCCAGCATTTT
>TRBV7-8|.|TRBJ1-1
CASSPPRNTEAFF
TGTGCCAGCAGCCCTCCGAGGAACACTGAAGCTTTCTTT
>TRBV7-9|TRBD1|TRBJ1-3
CASSLDWTGSSGNTIYF
TGTGCCAGCAGCTTAGATTGGACAGGGAGCTCTGGAAACACCATATATTTT
>TRBV18|.|TRBJ1-3
CASSPIAPSGNTIYF
TGTGCCAGCTCACCCATCGCCCCCTCTGGAAACACCATATATTTT
>TRBV9|TRBD1|TRBJ2-7
CASSARTGGYEQYF
TGTGCCAGCAGCGCCCGGACAGGGGGCTACGAGCAGTACTTC
>TRBV6-5|.|TRBJ1-2
CASTNGVGVYGYTF
TGTGCCAGCACCAACGGGGTAGGGGTTTATGGCTACACCTTC
>TRBV3-1/TRBV3-2|TRBD1|TRBJ1-2
CASSQIGGQGSYGYTF
TGTGCCAGCAGCCAAATCGGCGGACAGGGGTCCTATGGCTACACCTTC
>TRBV28|.|TRBJ1-1
CASSPRPYTEAFF
TGTGCCAGCAGTCCCAGGCCCTACACTGAAGCTTTCTTT
>TRBV2|TRBD1|TRBJ2-5
CASRTGGQETQYF
TGTGCCAGCCGTACAGGGGGCCAAGAGACCCAGTACTTC
>TRBV3-1/TRBV3-2|TRBD1|TRBJ2-7
CASSLGQGDYEQYF
TGTGCCAGCAGCCTCGGACAGGGGGACTACGAGCAGTACTTC
>TRBV5-1|.|TRBJ1-2
CASSIDTYGYTF
TGCGCCAGCAGCATAGACACCTATGGCTACACCTTC
>TRBV11-1|.|TRBJ1-3
CASSFSTMSGNTIYF
TGTGCCAGCAGCTTTTCCACGATGTCCGGAAACACCATATATTTT
>TRBV5-1|.|TRBJ1-2
CASSLVVGAGGYTF
TGCGCCAGCAGCTTGGTGGTGGGGGCAGGTGGCTACACCTTC
>TRBV10-2|TRBD2|TRBJ2-2
CASKTSGGTGELFF
TGCGCCAGCAAGACTAGCGGGGGCACCGGGGAGCTGTTTTTT
>TRBV6-1|.|TRBJ2-7
CASSDVGRSSYEQYF
TGTGCCAGCAGTGATGTAGGCAGGAGCTCCTACGAGCAGTACTTC
>TRBV5-8|.|TRBJ2-6
CASSSGSSSGANVLTF
TGTGCCAGCAGCTCCGGGTCCAGCTCTGGGGCCAACGTCCTGACTTTC
>TRBV25-1|.|TRBJ2-1
CASDAGAVSYNEQFF
TGTGCCAGCGATGCGGGGGCAGTCTCCTACAATGAGCAGTTCTTC
>TRBV28|TRBD1|TRBJ1-6
CASTHQGQGYNSPLHF
TGTGCCAGCACCCACCAGGGACAGGGGTATAATTCACCCCTCCACTTT
>TRBV7-2|TRBD1|TRBJ1-4
CASRKDTGTGNEKLFF
TGTGCCAGCAGGAAAGACACCGGGACAGGCAATGAAAAACTGTTTTTT
>TRBV13|.|TRBJ1-1
CASREGGERWVAFF
TGTGCCAGCCGGGAGGGGGGCGAACGTTGGGTAGCTTTCTTT
>TRBV11-2|.|TRBJ2-1
CASSLEAYNEQFF
TGTGCCAGCAGCTTAGAGGCATACAATGAGCAGTTCTTC
>TRBV27|.|TRBJ2-7
CASSLFSPGGQIYEQYF
TGTGCCAGCAGTTTATTTTCGCCCGGGGGACAAATATACGAGCAGTACTTC
>TRBV7-6|TRBD1|TRBJ1-3
CASSLGGTGTGNTIYF
TGTGCCAGCAGCTTAGGCGGGACAGGCACTGGAAACACCATATATTTT
>TRBV11-2|.|TRBJ2-7
CASSLSRASYEQYF
TGTGCCAGCAGCTTATCCCGGGCCTCCTACGAGCAGTACTTC
>TRBV29-1|TRBD1|TRBJ1-5
CSVGGGEGNQPQHF
TGCAGCGTTGGAGGGGGCGAGGGGAATCAGCCCCAGCATTTT